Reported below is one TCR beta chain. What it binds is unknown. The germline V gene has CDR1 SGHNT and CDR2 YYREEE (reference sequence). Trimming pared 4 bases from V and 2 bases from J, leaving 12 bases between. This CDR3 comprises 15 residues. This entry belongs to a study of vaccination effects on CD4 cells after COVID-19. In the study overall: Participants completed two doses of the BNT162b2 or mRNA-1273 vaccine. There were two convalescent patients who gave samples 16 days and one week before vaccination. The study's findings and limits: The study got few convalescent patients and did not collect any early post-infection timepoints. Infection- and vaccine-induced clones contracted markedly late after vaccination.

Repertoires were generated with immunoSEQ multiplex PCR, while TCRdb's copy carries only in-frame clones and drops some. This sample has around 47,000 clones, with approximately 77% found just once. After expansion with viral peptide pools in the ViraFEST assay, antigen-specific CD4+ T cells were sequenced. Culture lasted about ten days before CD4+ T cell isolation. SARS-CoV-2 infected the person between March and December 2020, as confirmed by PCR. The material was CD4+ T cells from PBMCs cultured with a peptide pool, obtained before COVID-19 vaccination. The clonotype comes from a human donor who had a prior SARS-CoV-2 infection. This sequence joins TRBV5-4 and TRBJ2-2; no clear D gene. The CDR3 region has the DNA TGTGCCAGCAGCCTTGGGTCCGGTAACACCGGGGAGCTGTTTTTT. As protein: CASSLGSGNTGELFF.